These T cell receptor beta chains were read from a single sample in a study of cytomegalovirus exposure and HLA in healthy donors. Some clones are missing from TCRdb's copy, which holds only in-frame ones; the method was immunoSEQ multiplex PCR. The sample yields 90,000 to 110,000 clones, under 80% seen once. The sample taken for sequencing was PBMCs. Receptors originate from a woman in her forties or fifties in good health and CMV-seropositive. Both conserved end residues are part of each CDR3. The order of the fields is clone size, D gene, V gene, J gene, CDR3 protein, CDR3 DNA. D genes are given only for firm matches. A row's size may be missing; if present it is once, few, many or a size class.

>-|-|TRBV7-6|TRBJ1-5
CASSLSTGNQPQHF
TGTGCCAGCAGCTTAAGCACAGGCAATCAGCCCCAGCATTTT
>-|-|TRBV29-1|TRBJ1-1
CSGRGGFDTEAFF
TGCAGCGGCCGAGGAGGGTTTGACACTGAAGCTTTCTTT
>-|TRBD1|TRBV6-5|TRBJ2-1
CASSYQRTGVNEQFF
TGTGCCAGCAGTTACCAAAGGACAGGGGTAAATGAGCAGTTCTTC
>-|-|TRBV5-4|TRBJ2-3
CASRPGGGDTDTQYF
TGTGCCAGCAGACCGGGGGGCGGGGACACAGATACGCAGTATTTT
>-|TRBD2|TRBV6-6|TRBJ2-5
CASSSLAGVQETQYF
TGTGCCAGCAGTTCACTAGCGGGGGTCCAAGAGACCCAGTACTTC
>few|-|TRBV4-3|TRBJ2-3
CASSQGGGTDTQYF
TGCGCCAGCAGCCAAGGGGGAGGCACAGATACGCAGTATTTT
>-|TRBD1|TRBV7-9|TRBJ1-3
CSSSLEGARGNTIYF
TGTTCCAGCAGCCTCGAGGGGGCGCGAGGAAACACCATATATTTT
>-|TRBD1|TRBV28|TRBJ2-2
CASSFPGQGTGELFF
TGTGCCAGCAGTTTCCCGGGACAGGGCACCGGGGAGCTGTTTTTT
>-|-|TRBV27|TRBJ1-2
CASSFSDRLAYGYTF
TGTGCCAGCAGTTTCTCCGACAGGCTCGCGTATGGCTACACCTTC
>-|TRBD1|TRBV15|TRBJ1-5
CATSRDGYGQVDQPQHF
TGTGCCACCAGCAGAGATGGTTATGGACAGGTCGACCAGCCCCAGCATTTT
>-|TRBD1|TRBV13|TRBJ1-5
CASSLGGTGGNQPQHF
TGTGCCAGCAGCTTAGGGGGGACAGGGGGCAATCAGCCCCAGCATTTT